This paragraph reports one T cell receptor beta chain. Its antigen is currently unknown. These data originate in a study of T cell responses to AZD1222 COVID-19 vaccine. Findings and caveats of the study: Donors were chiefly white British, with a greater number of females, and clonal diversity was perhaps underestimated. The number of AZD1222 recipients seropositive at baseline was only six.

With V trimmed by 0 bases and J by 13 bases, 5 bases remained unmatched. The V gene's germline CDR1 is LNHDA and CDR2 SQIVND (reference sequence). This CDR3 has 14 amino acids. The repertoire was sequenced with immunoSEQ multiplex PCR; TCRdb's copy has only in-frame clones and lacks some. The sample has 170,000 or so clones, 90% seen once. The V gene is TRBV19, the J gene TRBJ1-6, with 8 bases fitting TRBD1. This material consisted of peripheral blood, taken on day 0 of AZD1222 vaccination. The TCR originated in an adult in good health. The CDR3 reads CASSIDRGQSPLHF. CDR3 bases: TGTGCCAGTAGTATAGACAGGGGGCAGTCGCCCCTCCACTTT.